The text below deals with one T cell receptor beta chain. Its specificity is unknown. Profiling relied on immunoSEQ multiplex PCR, and the TCRdb table lists in-frame clones only, not all of them. The sample shows over 700,000 clones, 72% of them seen only once. There are 18 residues in the CDR3. This specimen belongs to a study of shared clonotypes between healthy human individuals. Study results and caveats: Sharing across a few donors was seen in about 5% of naive CD4 clonotypes.

Sequenced material: memory CD4+ T cells sorted from blood. Specified subset: CD45RA-negative fraction. The chain has TRBV21-1 and TRBJ1-4; the table names TRBD1, a call not compared with the DNA. TRBV21-1 constitutes a pseudogene. The source of this sequence is a woman between 25 and 40 years old in good health. CDR3 DNA sequence: TGTGCCAGCAGCAAATGGTCCCGGTTTTGGCAGGGCGTCGAAAAACTGTTTTTT. Its translation is CASSKWSRFWQGVEKLFF.